This record looks at one TCR beta chain sequence and its context. There are 14 residues in the CDR3. Libraries used 5'RACE template switching adding universal primer site and UMIs. TCRdb processed the 5' RACE reads again and assigns one entry to each CDR3 protein, with no DNA. The sample spans 400,000 to 500,000 distinct CDR3 sequences; the ten largest clones claim under 7.5%. This entry belongs to a study of T cells expressing NK-cell markers. Study-level background: The study drew TCR beta repertoires from sorted CD3+CD56+NKG2C+, CD3+CD56+NKG2C- and CD3+CD56-NKG2C+ T cells. Just one sequenced donor of eight was HCMV-seronegative, while seven were seropositive.

The TCR sequence derives from a woman between 18 and 70 years old in good health. Sequenced sample: blood T cells: a sorted CD56 or NKG2C T cell subset, CD4+ or CD8+ T cells, or bulk PBMC T cells (not recorded which). The V and J genes are TRBV12-3 or TRBV12-4 and TRBJ2-7; TCRdb's D gene call, TRBD1, goes unchecked for lack of DNA. This CDR3 reads CASSPATGNYEQYF.